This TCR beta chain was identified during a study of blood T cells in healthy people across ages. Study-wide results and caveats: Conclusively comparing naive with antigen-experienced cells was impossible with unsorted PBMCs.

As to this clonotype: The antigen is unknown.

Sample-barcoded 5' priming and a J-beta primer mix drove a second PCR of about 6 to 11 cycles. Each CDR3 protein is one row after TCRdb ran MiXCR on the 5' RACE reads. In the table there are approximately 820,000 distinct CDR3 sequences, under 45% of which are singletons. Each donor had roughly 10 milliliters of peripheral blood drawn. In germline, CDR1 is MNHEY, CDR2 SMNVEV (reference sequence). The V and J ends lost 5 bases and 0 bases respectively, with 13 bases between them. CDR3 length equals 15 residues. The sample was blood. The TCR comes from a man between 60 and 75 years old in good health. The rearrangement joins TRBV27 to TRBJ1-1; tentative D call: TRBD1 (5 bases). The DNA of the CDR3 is TGTGCCAGCAGTGGGGCCCGGGGGTTGAACACTGAAGCTTTCTTT. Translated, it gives CASSGARGLNTEAFF.